The 14 T cell receptor beta chains in this list originate from one sample, sequenced in a study of T cells in Graves' hyperthyroidism and ophthalmopathy. What was amplified from RNA transcripts were TCR beta CDR3 regions. The HTBI set primed first-round TCR CDR3 RT-PCR. MiXCR, applied by TCRdb to the multiplex PCR reads, yields one record per CDR3 protein. The table shows approximately 590,000 distinct CDR3 sequences, with 40% to 55% occurring only once. Sequenced material: peripheral blood or thyroid tissue (not recorded which). The receptor set was obtained from a woman aged 18-29 years with Graves' hyperthyroidism.

At least ten counts were recorded for this clonotype. V gene TRBV29-1 combines with J gene TRBJ1-2, with D perhaps matching TRBD1 (6 bases). Trimming took 8 bases from V and 1 from J, leaving 20 bases between them. This CDR3 comprises 15 residues. The germline CDR1 and CDR2 sequences are SQVTM and ANQGSEA. CDR3 in amino acids: CSTGPRTVDNYGYTF. The CDR3 coding sequence is TGCAGCACTGGCCCCCGGACAGTCGATAACTATGGCTACACCTTC.

The chain links TRBV2 to TRBJ1-1, with TRBD1 as a possible D gene (6 bases). V gave up 6 bases and J gave up 0 bases, with 17 bases separating them. The CDR3 sequence is 16 residues long. The germline gives CDR1 SNHLY, CDR2 FYNNEI. The chain's CDR3 is CASRKQGLPMNTEAFF. The DNA of the CDR3 is TGTGCCAGCAGAAAACAGGGCCTACCTATGAACACTGAAGCTTTCTTT.

The rearrangement uses TRBV10-2 and TRBJ1-1; D unresolved. CDR3 length: 13 amino acids. Germline assignment: CDR1 WSHSY and CDR2 SAAADI. Trimming removed 1 base from V and 7 bases from J, with 10 bases in between. The CDR3 nucleotides read TGCGCCAGCAGTGAGTACGGGATCGGTGAAGCTTTCTTT. Residues: CASSEYGIGEAFF.

Regarding this clonotype: The junction departs from the called germline gene at one end, perhaps through a read error. V is TRBV7-3 and J is TRBJ1-1, with D perhaps TRBD1 (6 bases). The CDR3 sequence is 14 residues long. Germline CDR1 and CDR2: SGHTA and FQGTGA. CDR3 residues: CASSLRDMNAEAFF. The CDR3 DNA sequence: TGCGCCAGCAGCCTCAGGGACATGAACGCTGAAGCTTTCTTT.

V usage is TRBV9 and J usage is TRBJ2-2; tentatively, D is TRBD1 (6 bases). Trimming removed 3 bases from V and 1 base from J, with 13 bases in between. The CDR3 consists of 16 residues. Germline V gives CDR1 SGDLS, CDR2 YYNGEE. The chain's CDR3 is CASSGDIALNTGELFF. In DNA, the CDR3 is TGTGCCAGCAGCGGGGACATCGCCTTGAACACCGGGGAGCTGTTTTTT.

This sequence joins TRBV11-2 and TRBJ1-2; D is possibly TRBD1 (6 bases). The ends were cut back, 7 bases at V and 7 bases at J, with 25 bases in the middle. From germline, CDR1 is SGHAT and CDR2 FQNNGV. The CDR3 covers 16 residues. The CDR3 sequence: CASTDLATGGRAGYTF. CDR3 in DNA: TGTGCCAGCACCGACCTTGCGACAGGAGGGCGAGCTGGCTACACCTTC.

This clonotype has just a few counts. This chain joins TRBV19 and TRBJ1-1; D unresolved. V lost 8 bases and J 3 bases, leaving 13 bases between the germline ends. Germline V CDR1 and CDR2: LNHDA, SQIVND (reference sequence). CDR3 size: 13 residues. In DNA form, the CDR3 reads TGTGCCAGTGGAGACACTGCTTACACTGAAGCTTTCTTT. It specifies CASGDTAYTEAFF. Full variable domain (remainder filled in from reference TRBV19 and TRBJ1-1): DGGITQSPKYLFRKEGQNVTLSCEQNLNHDAMYWYRQDPGQGLRLIYYSQIVNDFQKGDIAEGYSVSREKKESFPLTVTSAQKNPTAFYLCASGDTAYTEAFFGQGTRLTVV.

V usage is TRBV7-2 and J usage is TRBJ1-2, with no clear D. The germline V gene encodes CDR1 SGHTA and CDR2 FQGNSA. V was cut by 1 base and J by 6 bases, with 12 bases left in between. This CDR3 has 14 amino acids. The CDR3 sequence is CASSLDWVVNGYTF. DNA for the CDR3: TGTGCCAGCAGCTTAGATTGGGTAGTGAATGGCTACACCTTC.

This clonotype has ten or more counts. This chain uses TRBV7-2 with TRBJ2-7; 7 bases are a match to TRBD1. The CDR3 totals 16 residues. Trimming at V came to 5 bases and at J to 3 bases, leaving 13 bases not matched to a gene. Germline-derived CDR1 and CDR2 are SGHTA and FQGNSA. CDR3 residues: CASSHADRVKLYEQYF. CDR3 sequence (DNA): TGTGCCAGCAGCCATGCCGACAGGGTTAAACTCTACGAGCAGTACTTC.

This clonotype was counted many times. The chain links TRBV29-1 to TRBJ1-4; 8 nucleotides align to TRBD1. Trimming took 5 bases from V and 8 from J; bases not matched to a gene: 7. Germline lookup yields CDR1 SQVTM and CDR2 ANQGSEA. This CDR3 has 13 residues. CDR3 nucleotides: TGCAGCGTTCTGGACAGGGTGCGCGAAAAACTGTTTTTT. Translating it yields CSVLDRVREKLFF.

V usage is TRBV20-1 and J usage is TRBJ1-4; D is perhaps TRBD1 (5 bases). Germline CDR1 and CDR2: DFQATT and SNEGSKA (reference sequence). The CDR3 contains 15 residues. Trimming took 0 bases from V and 3 from J, leaving 11 bases between them. As DNA, the CDR3 is TGCAGTGCTAGAGATCTAAGGACACCTAATGAAAAACTGTTTTTT. Translation gives CSARDLRTPNEKLFF.

The rearrangement links TRBV6-2 or TRBV6-3 to TRBJ1-5; TRBD1 might be the D (6 bases). The V and J ends lost 5 bases and 10 bases respectively, with 12 bases between them. The CDR3 has 12 amino acids. The V gene's germline CDR1 is MNHEY and CDR2 SVGEGT. The CDR3 spells CASSGGGPPQHF. In DNA, the CDR3 is TGTGCCAGCAGTGGGGGGGGCCCCCCCCAGCATTTT.

Details on this clonotype: No conserved phenylalanine or tryptophan ends this CDR3, so it is likely a read error. The DNA is left out, because the CDR3 cannot be placed on it with certainty; the CDR3 is given as TCRdb lists it. The genes are TRBV24-1 and TRBJ1-5; the table gives TRBD1 as D, unverified against the DNA. Looked up from germline, CDR1 is KGHDR and CDR2 is SFDVKD. A total of 8 residues make up the CDR3, ends included. The CDR3 protein is CATSRRQG.

Here the CDR3 DNA reads TGTGCCAGCAGCGTAGGGGCAGGGGGCGGCTACACCTTC. This gives the protein CASSVGAGGGYTF. The chain carries TRBV9 and TRBJ1-2; 8 nucleotides match TRBD1. The germline V gene has CDR1 SGDLS and CDR2 YYNGEE. This CDR3 has 13 residues. The V gene end was trimmed by 0 bases and the J gene end by 8 bases; junction bases not matched to a gene: 3.